This record covers a single TCR beta chain. This sample is part of a study of patients and donors after allogeneic stem cell transplantation. The CDR3 totals 15 residues. V gave up 0 bases and J gave up 4 bases, with 13 bases separating them. Germline CDR1 and CDR2: MNHEY and SVGEGT. One entry per CDR3 protein, called by TCRdb with MiXCR from the RT-PCR reads. Here the sample spans fewer than 180,000 distinct CDR3 sequences, about two fifths being singletons. The source of this sequence is a human donor who was either an allogeneic HSCT recipient or a stem cell or donor lymphocyte infusion donor (not recorded which). It is not recorded whose cells these are; they may come from a transplant donor. This chain links TRBV6-2 or TRBV6-3 with TRBJ2-7, with a possible D match to TRBD2 (6 bases). Sequencing used blood, either unsorted or a sorted T cell fraction (not recorded which). The CDR3 is CASSYSRLGGYEQYF. CDR3 nucleotides: TGTGCCAGCAGTTACTCGAGACTCGGAGGGTACGAGCAGTACTTC.